Listed below are T cell receptor beta chains from one sample, sequenced in a study of spatial heterogeneity in lung cancer. One entry per CDR3 protein, called by TCRdb with MiXCR from the 5' RACE reads. The data contain around 15,000 distinct CDR3 sequences, about 18% of them singletons. The material sequenced was PBMCs, taken at follow-up. These TCRs come from a male donor with early-stage non-small cell lung cancer. The CDR3 runs from the conserved cysteine through the conserved F or W. D genes are given only for firm matches. Where a row states a size, it is once, few, many or the class of an expanded clone; other rows omit it.

D gene: .; clone size: few; J gene: TRBJ1-6; V gene: TRBV11-3; CDR3 DNA: TGTGCCAGCAGCTTAGGTTCGCTTGGTAATTCACCCCTCCACTTT; CDR3 protein: CASSLGSLGNSPLHF
D gene: .; clone size: .; J gene: TRBJ2-7; V gene: TRBV11-1; CDR3 DNA: TGTGCCAGCAGCTTTTATTCCGGAACCTACGAGCAGTACTTC; CDR3 protein: CASSFYSGTYEQYF
D gene: .; clone size: many; J gene: TRBJ1-5; V gene: TRBV4-1; CDR3 DNA: TGCGCCAGCAGCCGCGACAGTCGCAAGCCCCAGCATTTT; CDR3 protein: CASSRDSRKPQHF
D gene: .; clone size: medium-sized; J gene: TRBJ1-1; V gene: TRBV20-1; CDR3 DNA: TGCAGTGCTAGAGTTACCCAGAACACTGAAGCTTTCTTT; CDR3 protein: CSARVTQNTEAFF
D gene: .; clone size: .; J gene: TRBJ2-3; V gene: TRBV11-2; CDR3 DNA: TGTGCCAGCCTATTAGGCATGGGGCTTCTGGCAGATACGCAGTATTTT; CDR3 protein: CASLLGMGLLADTQYF
D gene: .; clone size: .; J gene: TRBJ2-7; V gene: TRBV6-1; CDR3 DNA: TGTGCCAGCAGTGAAGCTTACGAGCAGTACTTC; CDR3 protein: CASSEAYEQYF
D gene: TRBD1; clone size: few; J gene: TRBJ2-4; V gene: TRBV6-2/TRBV6-3; CDR3 DNA: TGTGCCAGCAGCCCAGGGACAGGGAGAAACATTCAGTACTTC; CDR3 protein: CASSPGTGRNIQYF
D gene: TRBD1; clone size: .; J gene: TRBJ2-7; V gene: TRBV5-1; CDR3 DNA: TGCGCCAGCAGCTCCGGGACAGCGATTTCCTACGAGCAGTACTTC; CDR3 protein: CASSSGTAISYEQYF
D gene: .; clone size: medium-sized; J gene: TRBJ2-7; V gene: TRBV5-1; CDR3 DNA: TGCGCCAGCAGCAGGGACGGACCCGAGCAGTACTTC; CDR3 protein: CASSRDGPEQYF
D gene: .; clone size: .; J gene: TRBJ2-1; V gene: TRBV28; CDR3 DNA: TGTGCCAGCAATAGAGCAGGGAGCTCCTACAATGAGCAGTTCTTC; CDR3 protein: CASNRAGSSYNEQFF
D gene: TRBD1; clone size: many; J gene: TRBJ2-7; V gene: TRBV6-6; CDR3 DNA: TGTGCCAGCTTTTCTGGGCAGGGGGCTTACGAGCAGTACTTC; CDR3 protein: CASFSGQGAYEQYF
D gene: TRBD1; clone size: many; J gene: TRBJ1-5; V gene: TRBV10-3; CDR3 DNA: TGTGCCATCAGTGAGTGGGACAGGGCGGGGCAGCCCCAGCATTTT; CDR3 protein: CAISEWDRAGQPQHF
D gene: TRBD1; clone size: .; J gene: TRBJ2-7; V gene: TRBV7-9; CDR3 DNA: TGTGCCAGCAGCCACCTGGGACAGGGGGGTCACGAGCAGTACTTC; CDR3 protein: CASSHLGQGGHEQYF
D gene: .; clone size: .; J gene: TRBJ1-5; V gene: TRBV7-2; CDR3 DNA: TGTGCCAGCAGCCCCGGCGCTTGGGGCTCCAATCAGCCCCAGCATTTT; CDR3 protein: CASSPGAWGSNQPQHF
D gene: .; clone size: medium-sized; J gene: TRBJ1-4; V gene: TRBV5-1; CDR3 DNA: TGCGCCAGCAGCCGCGGTGCAACTAATGAAAAACTGTTTTTT; CDR3 protein: CASSRGATNEKLFF
D gene: .; clone size: .; J gene: TRBJ2-2; V gene: TRBV5-1; CDR3 DNA: TGCGCCAGCAGCGGGGTTACGGGCACCGGGGAGCTGTTTTTT; CDR3 protein: CASSGVTGTGELFF
D gene: .; clone size: few; J gene: TRBJ1-3; V gene: TRBV7-2; CDR3 DNA: TGTGCCAGCAGCTCACAGGGTTCTGGAAACACCATATATTTT; CDR3 protein: CASSSQGSGNTIYF
D gene: .; clone size: many; J gene: TRBJ2-7; V gene: TRBV2; CDR3 DNA: TGTGCCAGCAGTGAATTTTGGGGCTCCTACGAGCAGTACTTC; CDR3 protein: CASSEFWGSYEQYF
D gene: TRBD1; clone size: few; J gene: TRBJ2-7; V gene: TRBV18; CDR3 DNA: TGTGCCAGCTCACCATACCGGGACAGCGCATACGAGCAGTACTTC; CDR3 protein: CASSPYRDSAYEQYF
D gene: .; clone size: medium-sized; J gene: TRBJ1-2; V gene: TRBV4-1; CDR3 DNA: TGCGCCAGCAGCCAAGATACGACAGGCTATGGCTACACCTTC; CDR3 protein: CASSQDTTGYGYTF
D gene: TRBD2; clone size: few; J gene: TRBJ2-1; V gene: TRBV20-1; CDR3 DNA: TGCAGTGCTAGAGACAAAAGAAACGGACTAGCGGGGCGGAACAATGAGCAGTTCTTC; CDR3 protein: CSARDKRNGLAGRNNEQFF
D gene: TRBD2; clone size: .; J gene: TRBJ2-3; V gene: TRBV4-2; CDR3 DNA: TGTGCCAGCAGCCAAGAAGCTAGCGGGGGAAACACAGATACGCAGTATTTT; CDR3 protein: CASSQEASGGNTDTQYF
D gene: .; clone size: .; J gene: TRBJ2-7; V gene: TRBV3-1; CDR3 DNA: TGTGCCAGCAGCCAAGCAGGAGTAGGTTACGAGCAGTACTTC; CDR3 protein: CASSQAGVGYEQYF
D gene: TRBD2; clone size: few; J gene: TRBJ2-1; V gene: TRBV9; CDR3 DNA: TGTGCCAGCAGCGTAACAATGACTAGCGGAGGTTACAATGAGCAGTTCTTC; CDR3 protein: CASSVTMTSGGYNEQFF
D gene: .; clone size: many; J gene: TRBJ1-4; V gene: TRBV14; CDR3 DNA: TGTGCCAGCAGCCAAGGTCGCCCTACACGGAGAGTGGCTAATGAAAAACTGTTTTTT; CDR3 protein: CASSQGRPTRRVANEKLFF
D gene: .; clone size: many; J gene: TRBJ2-7; V gene: TRBV27; CDR3 DNA: TGTGCCAGCAGAGGGACATCGGGGTCGTTCGAGCAGTACTTC; CDR3 protein: CASRGTSGSFEQYF
D gene: .; clone size: medium-sized; J gene: TRBJ1-6; V gene: TRBV15; CDR3 DNA: TGTGCCACCAGCAGAGATTCTGGCAGGGGTTCACCCCTCCACTTT; CDR3 protein: CATSRDSGRGSPLHF
D gene: TRBD1; clone size: few; J gene: TRBJ2-7; V gene: TRBV3-1; CDR3 DNA: TGTGCCAGCAGCCTTTCCGGGACAGGGCCCTACGAGCAGTACTTC; CDR3 protein: CASSLSGTGPYEQYF
D gene: TRBD2; clone size: few; J gene: TRBJ2-5; V gene: TRBV18; CDR3 DNA: TGTGCCAGCTCACCGGGACTAGCGTCAGAGACCCAGTACTTC; CDR3 protein: CASSPGLASETQYF
D gene: .; clone size: .; J gene: TRBJ2-3; V gene: TRBV7-9; CDR3 DNA: .; CDR3 protein: CASSFGGGASDTHF
D gene: TRBD1; clone size: medium-sized; J gene: TRBJ2-7; V gene: TRBV3-1; CDR3 DNA: TGTGCCAGCAGCCAAGCCGGACAGGATGGCTACGAGCAGTACTTC; CDR3 protein: CASSQAGQDGYEQYF
D gene: .; clone size: .; J gene: TRBJ1-1; V gene: TRBV6-1; CDR3 DNA: TGTGCCAGCAGTGAATTGGACACAGAAGCTTTCTTT; CDR3 protein: CASSELDTEAFF
D gene: TRBD2; clone size: .; J gene: TRBJ2-1; V gene: TRBV5-6; CDR3 DNA: TGTGCCAGCAGCGGGGATAGCGGGGGGACTATTTACTCCTACAATGAGCAGTTCTTC; CDR3 protein: CASSGDSGGTIYSYNEQFF
D gene: .; clone size: .; J gene: TRBJ2-7; V gene: TRBV19; CDR3 DNA: TGTGCCAGTAGGGGGGGACTTGGATTCGCCGAGCAGTACTTC; CDR3 protein: CASRGGLGFAEQYF
D gene: TRBD1; clone size: .; J gene: TRBJ1-1; V gene: TRBV12-3/TRBV12-4; CDR3 DNA: TGTGCCAGCAGTTTAAGACAGGGGGAAACTGAAGCTTTCTTT; CDR3 protein: CASSLRQGETEAFF
D gene: .; clone size: few; J gene: TRBJ1-6; V gene: TRBV12-3/TRBV12-4; CDR3 DNA: TGTGGCAACAGTTTTCTCGGAGATAATTCACCCCTCCACTTT; CDR3 protein: CGNSFLGDNSPLHF
D gene: TRBD2; clone size: .; J gene: TRBJ2-7; V gene: TRBV7-2; CDR3 DNA: TGTGCCAGCAGCTTACGGACTAGCGGTACCTACGAGCAGTACTTC; CDR3 protein: CASSLRTSGTYEQYF
D gene: .; clone size: few; J gene: TRBJ2-5; V gene: TRBV5-1; CDR3 DNA: TGCGCCAGCACCTTTGGACAAAGTGGACTATCCGCCAGGGAGACCCAGTACTTC; CDR3 protein: CASTFGQSGLSARETQYF
D gene: TRBD2; clone size: few; J gene: TRBJ2-2; V gene: TRBV7-9; CDR3 DNA: TGTGCCAGCAGCCTCACCGGGACTAGCTCCGGGGAGCTGTTTTTT; CDR3 protein: CASSLTGTSSGELFF
D gene: .; clone size: many; J gene: TRBJ2-3; V gene: TRBV20-1; CDR3 DNA: TGCAGTGCTAGAGATTCGTCGGGGACCCGGACAGATACGCAGTATTTT; CDR3 protein: CSARDSSGTRTDTQYF
D gene: .; clone size: .; J gene: TRBJ1-5; V gene: TRBV6-5; CDR3 DNA: TGTGCCAGCAGTTACGCGGGGGGCAATCAGCCCCAGCATTTT; CDR3 protein: CASSYAGGNQPQHF
D gene: TRBD2; clone size: .; J gene: TRBJ2-7; V gene: TRBV4-1; CDR3 DNA: TGCGCCAGCAGCCAAGTCGCTGGACTAGCCAGAAATAAGAAGTACGAGCAGTACTTC; CDR3 protein: CASSQVAGLARNKKYEQYF
D gene: .; clone size: few; J gene: TRBJ1-3; V gene: TRBV5-5; CDR3 DNA: TGTGCCAGCAGCTTGGGGCAGCAGGGACCTGGAAACACCATATATTTT; CDR3 protein: CASSLGQQGPGNTIYF
D gene: .; clone size: .; J gene: TRBJ2-1; V gene: TRBV20-1; CDR3 DNA: TGCAGTGCTAGTCCCAGCCGGGATCCACGGGGTGAGCAGTTCTTC; CDR3 protein: CSASPSRDPRGEQFF
D gene: .; clone size: medium-sized; J gene: TRBJ1-5; V gene: TRBV19; CDR3 DNA: TGTGCCAGTAGTAGGATAAAGACAGGCTATAATCAGCCCCAGCATTTT; CDR3 protein: CASSRIKTGYNQPQHF